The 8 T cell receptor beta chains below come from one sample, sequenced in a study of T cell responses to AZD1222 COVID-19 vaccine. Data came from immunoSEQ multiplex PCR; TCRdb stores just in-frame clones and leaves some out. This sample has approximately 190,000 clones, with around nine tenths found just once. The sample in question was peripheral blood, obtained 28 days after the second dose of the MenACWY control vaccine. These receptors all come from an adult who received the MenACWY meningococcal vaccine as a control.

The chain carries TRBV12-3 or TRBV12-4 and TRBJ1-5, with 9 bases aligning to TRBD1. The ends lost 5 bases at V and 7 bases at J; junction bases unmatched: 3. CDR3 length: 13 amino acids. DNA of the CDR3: TGTGCCAGCAGTCGGGACAGGGAACAGCCCCAGCATTTT. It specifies CASSRDREQPQHF.

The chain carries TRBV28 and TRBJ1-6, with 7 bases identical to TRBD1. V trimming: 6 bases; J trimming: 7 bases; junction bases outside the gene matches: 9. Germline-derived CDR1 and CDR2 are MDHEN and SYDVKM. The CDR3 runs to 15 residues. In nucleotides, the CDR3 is TGTGCCAGCAGAGCAAGGACAGGAATGAATTCACCCCTCCACTTT. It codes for CASRARTGMNSPLHF. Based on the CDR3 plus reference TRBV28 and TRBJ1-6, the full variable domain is DVKVTQSSRYLVKRTGEKVFLECVQDMDHENMFWYRQDPGLGLRLIYFSYDVKMKEKGDIPEGYSVSREKKERFSLILESASTNQTSMYLCASRARTGMNSPLHFGNGTRLTVT.

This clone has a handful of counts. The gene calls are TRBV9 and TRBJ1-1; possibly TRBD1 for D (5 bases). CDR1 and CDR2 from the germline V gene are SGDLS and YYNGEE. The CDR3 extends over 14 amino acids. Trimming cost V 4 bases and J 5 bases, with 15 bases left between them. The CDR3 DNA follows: TGTGCCAGCAGCCCCAGCGGGGGAGGTACTGAAGCTTTCTTT. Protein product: CASSPSGGGTEAFF.

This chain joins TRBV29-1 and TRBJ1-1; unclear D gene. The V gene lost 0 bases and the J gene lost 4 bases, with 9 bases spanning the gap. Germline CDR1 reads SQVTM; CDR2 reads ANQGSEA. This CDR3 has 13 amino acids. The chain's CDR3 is CSVEEAAGTEAFF. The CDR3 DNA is TGCAGCGTTGAAGAGGCGGCGGGCACTGAAGCTTTCTTT. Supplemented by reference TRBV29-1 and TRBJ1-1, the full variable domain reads SAVISQKPSRDICQRGTSLTIQCQVDSQVTMMFWYRQQPGQSLTLIATANQGSEATYESGFVIDKFPISRPNLTFSTLTVSNMSPEDSSIYLCSVEEAAGTEAFFGQGTRLTVV.

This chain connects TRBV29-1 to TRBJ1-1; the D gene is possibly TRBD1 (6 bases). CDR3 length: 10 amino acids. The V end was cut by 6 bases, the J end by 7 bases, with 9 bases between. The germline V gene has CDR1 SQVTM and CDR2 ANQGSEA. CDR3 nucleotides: TGCAGCGTGTGGACAGTTGAAGCTTTCTTT. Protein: CSVWTVEAFF.

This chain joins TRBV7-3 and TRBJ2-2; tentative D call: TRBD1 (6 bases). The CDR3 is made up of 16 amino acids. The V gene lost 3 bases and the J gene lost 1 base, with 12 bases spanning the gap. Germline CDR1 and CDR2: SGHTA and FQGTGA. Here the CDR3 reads CASSLMGQKNTGELFF. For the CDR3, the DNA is TGTGCCAGCAGCTTGATGGGACAAAAGAACACCGGGGAGCTGTTTTTT.

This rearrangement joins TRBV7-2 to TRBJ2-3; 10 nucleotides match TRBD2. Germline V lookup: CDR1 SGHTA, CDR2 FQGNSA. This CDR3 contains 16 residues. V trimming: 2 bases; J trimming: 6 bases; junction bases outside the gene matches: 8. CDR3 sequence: CASSLLLAGLVDTQYF. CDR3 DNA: TGTGCCAGCAGCTTACTACTAGCGGGGTTGGTTGATACGCAGTATTTT.

The CDR3 bases are TGTGCCTGGAGCCAGGGATATCTCAATGAGCAGTTCTTC. Translating gives CAWSQGYLNEQFF. The V and J genes are TRBV30 and TRBJ2-1; D is perhaps TRBD1 (5 bases). Germline assignment: CDR1 GTSNPN and CDR2 SVGIG (reference sequence). The CDR3 is made up of 13 amino acids. V lost 3 bases, J lost 6 bases, and 12 bases lay in between.